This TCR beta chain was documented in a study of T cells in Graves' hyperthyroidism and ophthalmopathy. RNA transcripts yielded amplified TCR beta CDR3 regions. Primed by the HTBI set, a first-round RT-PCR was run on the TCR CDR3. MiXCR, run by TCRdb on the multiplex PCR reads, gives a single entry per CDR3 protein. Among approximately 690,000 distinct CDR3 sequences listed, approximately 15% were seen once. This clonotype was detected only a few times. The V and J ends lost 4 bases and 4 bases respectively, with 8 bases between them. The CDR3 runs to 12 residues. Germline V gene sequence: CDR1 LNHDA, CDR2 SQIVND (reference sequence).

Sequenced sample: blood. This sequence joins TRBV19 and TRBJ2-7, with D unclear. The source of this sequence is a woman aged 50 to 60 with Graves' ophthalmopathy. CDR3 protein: CASSTPYYEQYF. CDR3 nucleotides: TGTGCCAGTAGTACCCCATATTACGAGCAGTACTTC.